A single T cell receptor beta chain is shown here with its context. The sample comes from a study of T cells in Graves' hyperthyroidism and ophthalmopathy. Study details: Upon initial diagnosis and before any treatment, peripheral blood was collected.

CDR1 and CDR2 (germline): LGHDT, YNNKEL (reference sequence). The CDR3 contains 17 residues. With 4 bases clipped from V and 3 bases from J, the junction kept 9 bases outside the gene matches. TCR beta CDR3 sequences were amplified from RNA transcripts. The TCR CDR3 was amplified in a first-round RT-PCR using the HTBI primer set. TCRdb reprocessed the multiplex PCR reads with MiXCR, giving one entry per CDR3 protein. The sample consists of about 380,000 distinct CDR3 sequences, 18% of them appearing once. The rearrangement uses TRBV3-1 and TRBJ2-1; 10 bases match TRBD2. The sample comprised blood. The source of this sequence is a man between 18 and 35 years old with Graves' ophthalmopathy. The CDR3 loop reads CASSPTSGGAYYNEQFF. The CDR3 nucleotides read TGTGCCAGCAGCCCCACGAGCGGGGGGGCCTACTACAATGAGCAGTTCTTC.